Listed below are T cell receptor beta chains from one sample, sequenced in a study of blood T cell repertoires in COVID-19. Some clones are missing from TCRdb's copy, which holds only in-frame ones; the method was immunoSEQ multiplex PCR. The data contain hundreds of thousands of clones, roughly 91% of them singletons. The sequenced material came from peripheral blood. The receptors here all came from a woman in her 30s with acute or convalescent COVID-19. CDR3s include the opening cysteine and the closing phenylalanine or tryptophan.

J gene | V gene | CDR3 protein
TRBJ1-1 | TRBV18 | CASSPTDTGGVITEAFF
TRBJ2-2 | TRBV19 | CASSSVLEAGELFF
TRBJ2-7 | TRBV19 | CASSIGSRSSYEQYF
TRBJ1-5 | TRBV19 | CASRAGTGGYSNQPQHF
TRBJ2-5 | TRBV6-5 | CASNLGGVSGETQYF
TRBJ2-5 | TRBV3-1/TRBV3-2 | CASSQELADLPETQYF
TRBJ2-3 | TRBV6-2/TRBV6-3 | CASSYEGASGAVLGTDTQYF
TRBJ1-5 | TRBV10-2 | CASREQGSGQPQHF
TRBJ1-4 | TRBV21-1 | CASSFRPRDSPTSKLFF
TRBJ2-7 | TRBV21-1 | CASSRRPPDRRPYEQYF
TRBJ2-7 | TRBV2 | CARARDRGTVTNEQYF
TRBJ1-1 | TRBV18 | CASSPLMGDRKAFF
TRBJ1-5 | TRBV5-1 | CASSFNRDQPQHF
TRBJ2-3 | TRBV9 | CASSSRRFERGPTDTQYF
TRBJ2-3 | TRBV7-3 | CASSSTNEGDTQYF
TRBJ2-7 | TRBV4-2 | CASSQAYKGTRFSQYF
TRBJ2-1 | TRBV11-2 | CASSVRQGWEQFF
TRBJ2-1 | TRBV24-1 | CATSDTRGTGYNEQFF
TRBJ2-2 | TRBV5-4 | CASSLGGGVNTGELFF
TRBJ1-1 | TRBV13 | CASSRGRTEAFF